This entry lists 29 T cell receptor beta chains sequenced from one sample in a study of T cell responses to AZD1222 COVID-19 vaccine. Assay: immunoSEQ multiplex PCR; the TCRdb copy retains only in-frame clones and omits some. The profile shows around 180,000 clones, approximately 90% of them singletons. The sample consisted of peripheral blood, taken on day 0 of AZD1222 vaccination. These receptors all stem from an adult in good health.

The chain uses TRBV5-6 and TRBJ1-4; 7 nucleotides match TRBD1. Germline CDR1 SGHDT, CDR2 YYEEEE. J gave up 5 bases and V 4 bases, and 5 bases lay outside the gene matches. The CDR3 covers 14 residues. The CDR3, as DNA: TGTGCCAGCAGCATCGGACAGGAGAATGAAAAACTGTTTTTT. The encoded protein is CASSIGQENEKLFF.

This chain joins TRBV3-1 (or the pseudogene TRBV3-2) and TRBJ1-3; D call uncertain. Between the trimmed V and J ends, which lost 1 base and 6 bases, there was a span of 7 bases. CDR1 and CDR2 (germline): LGHDT, YNNKEL (reference sequence). The CDR3 spans 13 residues. DNA of the CDR3: TGTGCCAGCAGCCAAGGAGCTATAAACACCATATATTTT. Translated: CASSQGAINTIYF.

DNA for the CDR3: TGTGCCAGCAGTGACTGGGGGAGATCAGATACGCAGTATTTT. It yields the protein CASSDWGRSDTQYF. The gene calls are TRBV6-4 and TRBJ2-3; TRBD1 or TRBD2 may be the D gene (5 bases each). The CDR3 is made up of 14 amino acids. CDR1 is MRHNA and CDR2 is SNTAGT in the germline V gene. Trimming left V 1 base short and J 4 bases short, with 9 bases between.

This chain links TRBV19 with TRBJ1-2; 7 bases fit TRBD1. The CDR3 is 13 residues long. V shed 5 bases, J shed 4 bases, and the junction held 4 bases outside the gene matches. Per germline, CDR1 LNHDA and CDR2 SQIVND (reference sequence). The chain's CDR3 is CASSSGTVYGYTF. In nucleotides, the CDR3 is TGTGCCAGTAGTTCCGGGACAGTCTATGGCTACACCTTC. The full variable domain, completed using reference TRBV19 and TRBJ1-2, is DGGITQSPKYLFRKEGQNVTLSCEQNLNHDAMYWYRQDPGQGLRLIYYSQIVNDFQKGDIAEGYSVSREKKESFPLTVTSAQKNPTAFYLCASSSGTVYGYTFGSGTRLTVV.

This chain joins TRBV24-1 and TRBJ2-1; D unclear. Trimming removed 3 bases at V and 12 bases at J, with 14 bases between. Germline V lookup: CDR1 KGHDR, CDR2 SFDVKD. This CDR3 is built from 13 residues. DNA for the CDR3: TGTGCCACCAGTGATCCGGGCCCGTCCCGGCAGTTCTTC. Encoded protein: CATSDPGPSRQFF.

The rearrangement joins TRBV4-2 to TRBJ2-1; 7 bases map to TRBD1. The CDR3 totals 14 residues. The ends lost 1 base at V and 8 bases at J; junction bases unmatched: 5. Germline V CDR1 and CDR2: LGHNA, YNFKEQ. The CDR3 coding sequence is TGTGCCAGCAGCCAAGCGACAGGGCGGTATGAGCAGTTCTTC. It translates to CASSQATGRYEQFF.

This sequence joins TRBV15 and TRBJ1-6; D not certain. V was clipped by 5 bases and J by 0 bases, with 5 bases between them. Germline V gene sequence: CDR1 LNHNV, CDR2 YYDKDF (reference sequence). CDR3 length: 14 amino acids. The CDR3: CATSGSSYNSPLHF. The CDR3 DNA is TGTGCCACCAGCGGTAGCTCCTATAATTCACCCCTCCACTTT.

This chain connects TRBV11-1 to TRBJ1-2; 9 bases align to TRBD1. The CDR3 loop spans 13 amino acids. Trimming cost V 4 bases and J 6 bases; bases outside gene matches: 3. Germline CDR1 is SGHAT and CDR2 is FQDESV (reference sequence). For the CDR3, the DNA is TGTGCCAGCAGCTCACAGGGGGCTCATGGCTACACCTTC. It translates to CASSSQGAHGYTF.

V gene TRBV6-4 combines with J gene TRBJ1-1, with a weak D call TRBD1 (5 bases). The CDR3 has 13 residues. Trimming removed 5 bases from V and 0 bases from J, with 7 bases in between. The germline gives CDR1 MRHNA, CDR2 SNTAGT. The CDR3 DNA reads TGTGCCAGCAGTCGAGGGGTGAACACTGAAGCTTTCTTT. This gives the protein CASSRGVNTEAFF.

V is TRBV19 and J is TRBJ1-1; TRBD1 might be the D (5 bases). Trimming took 7 bases from V and 2 from J, leaving 17 bases between them. The CDR3 is made up of 15 amino acids. The germline V gene encodes CDR1 LNHDA and CDR2 SQIVND (reference sequence). The DNA for the CDR3 is TGTGCCAGTAATCCCTTCCCGGGGGACAACACTGAAGCTTTCTTT. Its protein is CASNPFPGDNTEAFF.

The chain uses TRBV19 and TRBJ2-1, with 9 bases lining up with TRBD2. Germline V gene sequence: CDR1 LNHDA, CDR2 SQIVND (reference sequence). This CDR3 comprises 13 residues. With V trimmed by 7 bases and J by 5 bases, 3 bases remained unmatched. The CDR3 here is CASNQRGDNEQFF. The CDR3 DNA sequence: TGTGCCAGTAACCAGCGGGGGGACAATGAGCAGTTCTTC.

The genes are TRBV7-2 and TRBJ1-2; 7 nucleotides agree with TRBD1. The CDR3 spans 13 residues. The V and J ends lost 1 base and 5 bases, in that order; junction bases with no gene match: 1. Per germline, CDR1 SGHTA and CDR2 FQGNSA. DNA for the CDR3: TGTGCCAGCAGCTTAGAGGGGGCTTATGGCTACACCTTC. This sequence encodes CASSLEGAYGYTF.

This chain connects TRBV6-1 to TRBJ1-4; maybe TRBD1 (5 bases). CDR1 is MNHNS and CDR2 is SASEGT in the germline V gene. The CDR3 covers 16 residues. Trimming took off 4 bases at V and 0 bases at J, with 12 bases between the two ends. The CDR3 loop reads CASSGARAPTNEKLFF. DNA of the CDR3: TGTGCCAGCAGTGGAGCCAGGGCCCCAACTAATGAAAAACTGTTTTTT.

This clone was observed once. The chain uses TRBV6-5 and TRBJ2-7; D perhaps matches TRBD2 (5 bases). V was trimmed by 5 bases and J by 2 bases, leaving 10 bases between them. The CDR3 contains 13 residues. The germline gives CDR1 MNHEY, CDR2 SVGAGI. The DNA for the CDR3 is TGTGCCAGCAGTCCGGAGAGGGCCTACGAGCAGTACTTC. This translates into CASSPERAYEQYF.

V and J are TRBV11-2 and TRBJ1-1; D not resolved. The CDR3 length is 14 residues. Germline lookup yields CDR1 SGHAT and CDR2 FQNNGV. V gave up 0 bases and J gave up 1 base, with 6 bases separating them. The CDR3, as DNA: TGTGCCAGCAGCTTAGAGGGTTCGAACACTGAAGCTTTCTTT. This gives the protein CASSLEGSNTEAFF. The entire variable domain, with the rest obtained from reference TRBV11-2 and TRBJ1-1, is as follows: EAGVAQSPRYKIIEKRQSVAFWCNPISGHATLYWYQQILGQGPKLLIQFQNNGVVDDSQLPKDRFSAERLKGVDSTLKIQPAKLEDSAVYLCASSLEGSNTEAFFGQGTRLTVV.

The chain joins TRBV18 to TRBJ1-2; D not certain. The CDR3 is made up of 13 amino acids. V was trimmed by 2 bases and J by 7 bases, leaving 11 bases between them. The germline V gene has CDR1 KGHSH and CDR2 LQKENI. This CDR3 reads CASSPDREGGYTF. The CDR3 nucleotides read TGTGCCAGCTCACCAGACCGGGAGGGTGGCTACACCTTC.

This clone appeared a few times. The chain recombines TRBV11-2 with TRBJ1-1; 8 bases fit TRBD1. Germline V gene sequence: CDR1 SGHAT, CDR2 FQNNGV. The CDR3 is 13 residues long. After removal of 4 bases from V and 10 bases from J, the junction contained 8 bases not matched to a gene. The CDR3, as DNA: TGTGCCAGCAGCTCCGACAGGGGTAGCGGAGCTTTCTTT. Amino acids: CASSSDRGSGAFF.

This chain's CDR3 is CASSEAGGGAQPQHF. The DNA of the CDR3 is TGCGCCAGCAGTGAAGCCGGCGGAGGGGCACAGCCCCAGCATTTT. V usage is TRBV10-2 and J usage is TRBJ1-5, with D maybe TRBD1 (5 bases). Germline CDR1 is WSHSY and CDR2 is SAAADI. V was cut by 3 bases and J by 7 bases, with 16 bases left in between. The CDR3 runs to 15 residues.

CDR3 residues: CASSYSGSYEQYF. The CDR3 bases are TGTGCCAGCAGCTATAGCGGCAGCTACGAGCAGTACTTC. The chain links TRBV7-9 to TRBJ2-7, with a tentative D call TRBD2 (6 bases). The CDR3 contains 13 residues. The germline V gene encodes CDR1 SEHNR and CDR2 FQNEAQ (reference sequence). Trimming removed 4 bases from V and 3 bases from J, with 10 bases in between.

The J gene is TRBJ2-5, the V gene TRBV23-1; 12 bases are a match to TRBD2. TRBV23-1 is classed as an ORF, of uncertain function. CDR3 size: 16 residues. The junction had 7 bases not matched to a gene; V was cut back by 3 bases and J by 5 bases. CDR3 sequence: CASSHPASGGDETQYF. For the CDR3, the DNA is TGCGCCAGCAGTCACCCGGCTAGCGGGGGGGATGAGACCCAGTACTTC.

The genes are TRBV3-1 (or the pseudogene TRBV3-2) and TRBJ2-5, with D possibly being TRBD1 (6 bases). Germline V gene sequence: CDR1 LGHDT, CDR2 YNNKEL (reference sequence). Trimming stripped 5 bases from V and 1 base from J, with 11 bases between. There are 14 residues in the CDR3. The CDR3 sequence is CASSRDILQETQYF. CDR3 sequence (DNA): TGTGCCAGCAGCAGGGACATCCTCCAAGAGACCCAGTACTTC.

The rearrangement joins TRBV6-5 to TRBJ1-4; D is unresolved. Looked up from germline, CDR1 is MNHEY and CDR2 is SVGAGI. This CDR3 comprises 15 residues. Trimming stripped 4 bases from V and 7 bases from J, with 16 bases between. CDR3 nucleotides: TGTGCCAGCAGTTCCGGCCCCGGGGTTGGTGAAAAACTGTTTTTT. It specifies CASSSGPGVGEKLFF.

This rearrangement joins TRBV5-6 to TRBJ1-2; TRBD1 agrees at 10 bases. From germline, CDR1 is SGHDT and CDR2 YYEEEE. The CDR3 covers 15 residues. Trimming removed 2 bases from V and 2 bases from J; junction bases left unmatched: 3. The CDR3 DNA sequence: TGTGCCAGCAGCTTTATGGACAGGGGGAACTATGGCTACACCTTC. Amino acid sequence: CASSFMDRGNYGYTF.

This chain uses TRBV7-8 with TRBJ1-5; perhaps TRBD1 as D (6 bases). CDR1 and CDR2 from the germline V gene are SGHVS and FQNEAQ. CDR3 length: 14 amino acids. V lost 5 bases to trimming and J lost 6 bases, with 14 bases between them. CDR3 sequence (DNA): TGTGCCAGCAGCCGACAGGTTTCGGGTCAGCCCCAGCATTTT. This translates into CASSRQVSGQPQHF.

The chain recombines TRBV3-1 (or the pseudogene TRBV3-2) with TRBJ2-1; D possibly corresponds to TRBD2 (6 bases). The CDR3 totals 16 residues. With 4 bases removed from V and 0 bases from J, the gap between germline ends came to 13 bases. Germline V gene sequence: CDR1 LGHDT, CDR2 YNNKEL (reference sequence). CDR3 DNA sequence: TGTGCCAGCAGCCTAGAGACGGGAGACTCCTACAATGAGCAGTTCTTC. This translates into CASSLETGDSYNEQFF.

The rearrangement links TRBV7-8 to TRBJ2-2; perhaps TRBD2 as D (6 bases). The CDR3 covers 16 residues. Trimming left V 1 base short and J 6 bases short, with 15 bases between. In germline, CDR1 is SGHVS, CDR2 FQNEAQ. The CDR3 is CASSLGHGSSAGELFF. CDR3 in DNA: TGTGCCAGCAGCTTAGGTCACGGGAGTTCAGCCGGGGAGCTGTTTTTT.

The V call is TRBV28, the J call TRBJ1-2; 9 nucleotides align to TRBD1. The J segment lost 4 bases and the V segment lost 5 bases, leaving 8 bases of the junction unmatched. CDR1 is MDHEN, CDR2 SYDVKM, per germline. The CDR3 extends over 15 amino acids. The CDR3 reads CASSDRGQGLYGYTF. For the CDR3, the DNA is TGTGCCAGCAGTGACCGGGGACAGGGCCTCTATGGCTACACCTTC.

The chain employs TRBV5-4 and TRBJ2-7; either TRBD1 or TRBD2 may supply D (5 bases each). Deletions cut 5 bases from V and 0 bases from J, with 15 bases between. This CDR3 spans 15 amino acids. The germline V gene encodes CDR1 SGHNT and CDR2 YYREEE (reference sequence). In DNA form, the CDR3 reads TGTGCCAGCAGAGGTGGGACCCAGGGCTCCTACGAGCAGTACTTC. Amino acid sequence: CASRGGTQGSYEQYF.

The chain recombines TRBV5-4 with TRBJ2-1, with a tentative D call TRBD2 (5 bases). There are 16 residues in the CDR3. V dropped 4 bases and J dropped 0 bases, with 14 bases sitting between them. Germline V gene data show CDR1 as SGHNT and CDR2 as YYREEE (reference sequence). The CDR3 DNA follows: TGTGCCAGCAGCCCGCCAAAGCGGTCCTCCTACAATGAGCAGTTCTTC. Protein product: CASSPPKRSSYNEQFF.